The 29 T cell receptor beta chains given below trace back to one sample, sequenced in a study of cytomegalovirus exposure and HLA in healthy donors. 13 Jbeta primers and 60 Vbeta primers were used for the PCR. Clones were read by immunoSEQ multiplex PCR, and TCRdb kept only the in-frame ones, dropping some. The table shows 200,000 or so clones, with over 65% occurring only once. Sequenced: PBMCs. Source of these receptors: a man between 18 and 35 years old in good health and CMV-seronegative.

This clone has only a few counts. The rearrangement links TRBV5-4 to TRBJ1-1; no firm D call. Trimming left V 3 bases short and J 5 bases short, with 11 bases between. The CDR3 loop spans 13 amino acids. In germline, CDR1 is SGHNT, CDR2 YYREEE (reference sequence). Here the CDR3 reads CASSWEGGTEAFF. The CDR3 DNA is TGTGCCAGCAGCTGGGAGGGAGGGACTGAAGCTTTCTTT.

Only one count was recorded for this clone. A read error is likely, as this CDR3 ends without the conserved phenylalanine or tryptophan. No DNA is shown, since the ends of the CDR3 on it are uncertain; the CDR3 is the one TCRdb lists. CDR3 residues: CASSLLRVRI. The chain employs TRBV5-1 and TRBJ1-1. Germline V gene sequence: CDR1 SGHRS, CDR2 YFSETQ. The CDR3 is 10 residues long, counting both termini.

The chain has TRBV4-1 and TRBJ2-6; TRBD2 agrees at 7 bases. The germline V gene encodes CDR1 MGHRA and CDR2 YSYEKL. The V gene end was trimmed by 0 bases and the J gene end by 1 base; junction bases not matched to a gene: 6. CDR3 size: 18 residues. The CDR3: CASSQDGAGESGANVLTF. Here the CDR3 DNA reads TGCGCCAGCAGCCAAGATGGGGCGGGAGAGTCTGGGGCCAACGTCCTGACTTTC.

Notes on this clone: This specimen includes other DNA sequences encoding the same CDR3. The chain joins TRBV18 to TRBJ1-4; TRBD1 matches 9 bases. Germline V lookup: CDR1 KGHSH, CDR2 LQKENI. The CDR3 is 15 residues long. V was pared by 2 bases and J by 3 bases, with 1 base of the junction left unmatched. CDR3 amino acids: CASSPRTGANEKLFF. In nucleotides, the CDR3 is TGTGCCAGCTCACCAAGGACAGGGGCTAATGAAAAACTGTTTTTT.

CDR3 DNA sequence: TGTGCCAGCAGCTGGGCCCTAGCGGGGGTCGGTATCGAGCAGTACTTC. Amino acids: CASSWALAGVGIEQYF. The rearrangement uses TRBV7-9 and TRBJ2-7; 10 bases line up with TRBD2. Germline V CDR1 and CDR2: SEHNR, FQNEAQ (reference sequence). Losses at the gene ends were 4 bases for V and 6 bases for J; bases not matched to a gene: 12. CDR3 length: 16 amino acids.

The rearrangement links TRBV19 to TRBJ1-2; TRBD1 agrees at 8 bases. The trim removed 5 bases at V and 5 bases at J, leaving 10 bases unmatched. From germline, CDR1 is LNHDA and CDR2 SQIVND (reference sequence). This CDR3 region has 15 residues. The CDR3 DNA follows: TGTGCCAGTAGTGACCGGAACAGGGGGAAATATGGCTACACCTTC. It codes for CASSDRNRGKYGYTF. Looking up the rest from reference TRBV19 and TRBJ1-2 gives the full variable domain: DGGITQSPKYLFRKEGQNVTLSCEQNLNHDAMYWYRQDPGQGLRLIYYSQIVNDFQKGDIAEGYSVSREKKESFPLTVTSAQKNPTAFYLCASSDRNRGKYGYTFGSGTRLTVV.

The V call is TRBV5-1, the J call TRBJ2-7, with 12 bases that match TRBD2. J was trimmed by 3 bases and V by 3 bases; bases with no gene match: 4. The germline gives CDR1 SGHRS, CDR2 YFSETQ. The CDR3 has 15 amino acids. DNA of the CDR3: TGCGCCAGCAGCTCGGGACTAGCGGGTATCTACGAGCAGTACTTC. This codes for CASSSGLAGIYEQYF.

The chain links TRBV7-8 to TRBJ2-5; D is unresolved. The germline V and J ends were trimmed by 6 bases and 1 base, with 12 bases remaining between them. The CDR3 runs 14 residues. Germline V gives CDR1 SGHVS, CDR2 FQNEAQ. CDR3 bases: TGTGCCAGCAGTCGTAGCCTACTCCAAGAGACCCAGTACTTC. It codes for CASSRSLLQETQYF.

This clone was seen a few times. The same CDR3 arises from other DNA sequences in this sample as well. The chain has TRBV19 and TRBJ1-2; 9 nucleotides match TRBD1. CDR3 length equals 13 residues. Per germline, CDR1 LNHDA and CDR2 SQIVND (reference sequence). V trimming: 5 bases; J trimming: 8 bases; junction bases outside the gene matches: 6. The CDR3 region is CASSLRTGDGYTF. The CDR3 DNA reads TGTGCCAGTAGTCTGCGGACAGGGGACGGCTACACCTTC.

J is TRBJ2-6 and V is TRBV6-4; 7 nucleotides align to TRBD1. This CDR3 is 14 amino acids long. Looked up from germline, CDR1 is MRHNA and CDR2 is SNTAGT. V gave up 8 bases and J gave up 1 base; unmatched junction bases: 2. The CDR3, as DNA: TGTGCCAGCTCGACAGGGTCTGGGGCCAACGTCCTGACTTTC. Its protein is CASSTGSGANVLTF.

The CDR3, as DNA: TGCGCCAGCAGCTTGGGACATAACACCGGGGAGCTGTTTTTT. Its translation: CASSLGHNTGELFF. V and J are TRBV5-1 and TRBJ2-2, with no clear D. Per germline, CDR1 SGHRS and CDR2 YFSETQ. V gave up 0 bases and J gave up 2 bases, with 5 bases separating them. This CDR3 is 14 amino acids long.

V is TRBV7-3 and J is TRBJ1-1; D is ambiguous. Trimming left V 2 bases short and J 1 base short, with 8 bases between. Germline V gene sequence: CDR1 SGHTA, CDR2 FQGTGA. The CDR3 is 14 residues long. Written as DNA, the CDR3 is TGTGCCAGCAGCTTATATCACGGGAACACTGAAGCTTTCTTT. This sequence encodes CASSLYHGNTEAFF.

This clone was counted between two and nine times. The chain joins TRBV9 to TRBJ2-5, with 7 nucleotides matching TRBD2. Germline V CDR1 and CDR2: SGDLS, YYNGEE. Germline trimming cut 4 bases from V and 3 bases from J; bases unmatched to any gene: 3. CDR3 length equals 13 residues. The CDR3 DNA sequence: TGTGCCAGCAGCCAAGGACTAGAAGAGACCCAGTACTTC. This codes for CASSQGLEETQYF.

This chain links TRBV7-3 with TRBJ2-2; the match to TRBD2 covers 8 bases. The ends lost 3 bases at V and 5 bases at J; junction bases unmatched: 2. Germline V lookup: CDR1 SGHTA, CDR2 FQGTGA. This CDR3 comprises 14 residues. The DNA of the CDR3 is TGTGCCAGCAGCTTTAGCGGGAAAACCGGGGAGCTGTTTTTT. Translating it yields CASSFSGKTGELFF.

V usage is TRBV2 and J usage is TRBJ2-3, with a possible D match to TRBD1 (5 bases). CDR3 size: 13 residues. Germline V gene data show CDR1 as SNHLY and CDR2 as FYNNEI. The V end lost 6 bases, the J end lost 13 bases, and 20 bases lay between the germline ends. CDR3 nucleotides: TGTGCCAGCAGCGAGGCCGGACATTCGAAGGAGTATTTT. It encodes CASSEAGHSKEYF.

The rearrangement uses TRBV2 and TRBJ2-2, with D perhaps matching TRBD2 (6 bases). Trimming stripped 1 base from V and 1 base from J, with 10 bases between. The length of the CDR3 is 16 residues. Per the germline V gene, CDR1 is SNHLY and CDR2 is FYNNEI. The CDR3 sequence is CASSEESSVNTGELFF. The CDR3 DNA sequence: TGTGCCAGCAGTGAAGAGTCTAGCGTGAACACCGGGGAGCTGTTTTTT.

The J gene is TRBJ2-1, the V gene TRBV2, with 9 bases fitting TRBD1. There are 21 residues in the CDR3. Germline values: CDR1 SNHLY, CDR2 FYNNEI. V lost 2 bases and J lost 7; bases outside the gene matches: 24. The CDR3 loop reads CASSEPVQPHRGQLLWNEQFF. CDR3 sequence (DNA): TGTGCCAGCAGTGAACCCGTACAGCCCCACAGGGGGCAATTATTATGGAATGAGCAGTTCTTC.

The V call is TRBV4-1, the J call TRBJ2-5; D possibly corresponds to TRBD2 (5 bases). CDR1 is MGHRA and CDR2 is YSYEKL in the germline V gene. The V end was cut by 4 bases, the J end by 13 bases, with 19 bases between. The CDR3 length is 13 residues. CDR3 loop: CASSPRVGGGWYF. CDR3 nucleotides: TGCGCCAGCAGCCCCCGGGTTGGAGGAGGTTGGTACTTC.

The CDR3 coding sequence is TGTGCCATCAGTGACCCCCTGAAGGAGGTGGGCACAGATACGCAGTATTTT. The encoded protein is CAISDPLKEVGTDTQYF. The chain joins TRBV10-3 to TRBJ2-3; the D gene is possibly TRBD2 (5 bases). Germline CDR1 reads ENHRY; CDR2 reads SYGVKD. The V end lost 3 bases, the J end lost 1 base, and 17 bases lay between the germline ends. This CDR3 is 17 amino acids long.

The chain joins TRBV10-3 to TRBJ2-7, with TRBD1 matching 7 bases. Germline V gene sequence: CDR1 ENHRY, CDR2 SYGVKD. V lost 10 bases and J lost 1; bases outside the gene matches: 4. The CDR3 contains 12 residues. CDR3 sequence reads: CATKTGSYEQYF. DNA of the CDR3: TGTGCCACAAAGACAGGGTCCTACGAGCAGTACTTC.

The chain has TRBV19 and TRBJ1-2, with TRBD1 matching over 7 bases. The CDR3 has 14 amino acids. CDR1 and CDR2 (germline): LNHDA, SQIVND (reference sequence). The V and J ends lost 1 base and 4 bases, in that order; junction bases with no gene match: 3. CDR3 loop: CASSIGQGFYGYTF. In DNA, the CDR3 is TGTGCCAGTAGTATAGGACAGGGATTCTATGGCTACACCTTC.

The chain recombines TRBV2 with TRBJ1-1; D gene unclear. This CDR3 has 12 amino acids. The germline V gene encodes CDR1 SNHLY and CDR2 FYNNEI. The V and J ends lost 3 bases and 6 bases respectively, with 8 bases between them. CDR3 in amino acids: CASSDKRAEAFF. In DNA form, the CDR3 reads TGTGCCAGCAGTGACAAGCGAGCTGAAGCTTTCTTT.

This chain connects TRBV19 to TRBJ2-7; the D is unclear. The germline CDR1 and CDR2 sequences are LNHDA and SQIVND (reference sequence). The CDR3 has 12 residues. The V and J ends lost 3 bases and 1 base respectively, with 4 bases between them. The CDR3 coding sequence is TGTGCCAGTAGTATGAGGTCCTACGAGCAGTACTTC. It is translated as CASSMRSYEQYF.

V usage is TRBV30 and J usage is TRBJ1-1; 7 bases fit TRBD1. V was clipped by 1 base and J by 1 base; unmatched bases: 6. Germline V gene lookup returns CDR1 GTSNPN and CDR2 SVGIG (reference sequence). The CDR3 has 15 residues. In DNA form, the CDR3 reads TGTGCCTGGAGTGCCCCTAGACAGGGGAACACTGAAGCTTTCTTT. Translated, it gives CAWSAPRQGNTEAFF. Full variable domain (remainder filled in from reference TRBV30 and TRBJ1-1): SQTIHQWPATLVQPVGSPLSLECTVEGTSNPNLYWYRQAAGRGLQLLFYSVGIGQISSEVPQNLSASRPQDRQFILSSKKLLLSDSGFYLCAWSAPRQGNTEAFFGQGTRLTVV.

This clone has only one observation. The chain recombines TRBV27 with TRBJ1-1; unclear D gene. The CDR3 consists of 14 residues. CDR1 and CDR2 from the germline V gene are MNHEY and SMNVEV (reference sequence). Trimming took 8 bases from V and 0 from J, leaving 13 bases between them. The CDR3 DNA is TGTGCCAGCTGCCCGTGGGCAATGAACACTGAAGCTTTCTTT. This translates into CASCPWAMNTEAFF.

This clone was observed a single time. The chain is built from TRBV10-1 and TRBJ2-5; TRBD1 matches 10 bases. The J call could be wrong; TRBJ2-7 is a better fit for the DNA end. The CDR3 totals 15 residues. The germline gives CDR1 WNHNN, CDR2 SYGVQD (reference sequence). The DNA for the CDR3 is TGCGCCAACCAGCCCCCCGGGACAGGGGCCTACGAGCAGTACTTC. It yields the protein CANQPPGTGAYEQYF.

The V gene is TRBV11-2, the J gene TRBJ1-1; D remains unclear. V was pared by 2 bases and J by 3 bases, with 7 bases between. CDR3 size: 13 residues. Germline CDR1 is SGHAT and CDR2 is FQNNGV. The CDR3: CASSLSLHTEAFF. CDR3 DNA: TGTGCCAGCAGCTTATCCCTTCACACTGAAGCTTTCTTT.

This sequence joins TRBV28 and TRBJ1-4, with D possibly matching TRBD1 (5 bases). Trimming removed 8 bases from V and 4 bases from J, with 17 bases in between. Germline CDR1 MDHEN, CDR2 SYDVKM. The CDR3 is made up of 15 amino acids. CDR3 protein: CASVAAGRNNEKLFF. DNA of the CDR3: TGTGCCAGCGTAGCTGCAGGGAGGAATAATGAAAAACTGTTTTTT.

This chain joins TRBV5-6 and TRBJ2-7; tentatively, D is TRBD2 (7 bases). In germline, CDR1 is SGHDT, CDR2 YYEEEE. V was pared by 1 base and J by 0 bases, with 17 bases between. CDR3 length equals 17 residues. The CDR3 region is CASSLRGGGGSSYEQYF. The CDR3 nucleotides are TGTGCCAGCAGCTTGAGGGGGGGCGGGGGTAGCTCCTACGAGCAGTACTTC.